This T cell receptor (beta chain) was retrieved from a study of blood T cell repertoires in COVID-19. Study in general: The study drew acute and convalescent COVID-19 samples from the United States, Italy and Spain.

Original methodology: Reference gene primer amplification in the assay estimated nucleated cell counts. Some clones are missing from TCRdb's copy, which holds only in-frame ones; the method was immunoSEQ multiplex PCR. The D gene and trimming were derived from the DNA, and the V and J assignments and clone size from that table. The sample comprises over 60,000 clones, about four fifths of which are singletons, and about a tenth rests with the top ten. The CDR3 covers 13 residues. CDR1 and CDR2 (germline): SGHDN, FVKESK. V was cut by 2 bases and J by 5 bases, with 9 bases left in between. This chain connects TRBV14 to TRBJ2-5; perhaps TRBD1 as D (5 bases). The material sequenced was peripheral blood. The sequence came from a human donor in a cohort sampled during active COVID-19. The CDR3 loop is CASSQQGRETQYF. CDR3 DNA: TGTGCCAGCAGCCAACAGGGTAGGGAGACCCAGTACTTC.